Shown below are 2 T cell receptor beta chains from a single sample sequenced in a study of cytomegalovirus exposure and HLA in healthy donors. Vbeta (60) and Jbeta (13) primers were used in the PCR. The table came from immunoSEQ multiplex PCR; TCRdb's copy has only in-frame clones and leaves some out. The sample includes roughly 200,000 clones, just over 75% of them seen just once. The sequenced material came from PBMCs. The receptor set was obtained from a young man in good health and CMV-seronegative.

This clone was counted between two and nine times. The V and J genes are TRBV7-9 and TRBJ1-1, with 10 bases lining up with TRBD1. V trimming: 5 bases; J trimming: 11 bases; junction bases outside the gene matches: 11. The germline V gene encodes CDR1 SEHNR and CDR2 FQNEAQ (reference sequence). The CDR3 runs to 14 residues. The CDR3 spells CASSETGGEDTAFF. The DNA of the CDR3 is TGTGCCAGCAGCGAGACAGGGGGCGAGGATACGGCTTTCTTT.

The rearrangement joins TRBV6-1 to TRBJ1-2, with TRBD1 matching 7 bases. The germline V gene has CDR1 MNHNS and CDR2 SASEGT. J gave up 2 bases and V 8 bases, and 11 bases lay outside the gene matches. The CDR3 consists of 15 residues. CDR3: CASLDRGQVNYGYTF. CDR3 nucleotide sequence: TGTGCCAGCTTAGACAGAGGACAGGTAAACTATGGCTACACCTTC.